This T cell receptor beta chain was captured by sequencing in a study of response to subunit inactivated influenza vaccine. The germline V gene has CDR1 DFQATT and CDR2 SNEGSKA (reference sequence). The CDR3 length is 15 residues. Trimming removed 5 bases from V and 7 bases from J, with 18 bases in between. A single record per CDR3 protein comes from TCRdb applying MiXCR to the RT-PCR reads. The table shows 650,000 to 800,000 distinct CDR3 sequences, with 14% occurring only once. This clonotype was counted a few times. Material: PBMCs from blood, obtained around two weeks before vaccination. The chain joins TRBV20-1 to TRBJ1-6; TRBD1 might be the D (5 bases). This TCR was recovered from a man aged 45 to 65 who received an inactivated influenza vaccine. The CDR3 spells CSALQGRLGNSPLHF. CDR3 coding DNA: TGCAGTGCTCTTCAGGGTCGATTAGGAAATTCACCCCTCCACTTT.